This T cell receptor beta chain emerged from a study of T cell repertoires and Cas9 in healthy adults. Turning to the study itself: Characterization of SpCas9-reactive CD4 and CD8 T cells covered multi-effector potency, cytotoxicity and lineage.

The CDR3 is made up of 15 amino acids. Trimming at V came to 5 bases and at J to 6 bases, leaving 6 bases not matched to a gene. Germline V gene sequence: CDR1 ENHRY, CDR2 SYGVKD. Overall study results and limits: In vitro, SpCas9-reactive Tregs were reported to curb effector T cell proliferation and function.

The protocol was immunoSEQ multiplex PCR, while the TCRdb copy is restricted to in-frame clones and leaves out a portion. The repertoire holds about 15,000 clones, about nine tenths seen once, with roughly 2% in the top ten. On this clone itself: The antigen remains undetermined.

The sequencing input was Tregs (CD4+, CD25+, CD127-, CD137-, CD154-) from PBMCs; culture status not recorded. The V and J genes are TRBV10-3 and TRBJ2-1; TRBD1 agrees at 11 bases. The clonotype was recovered from a human donor in good health. The CDR3, as DNA: TGTGCCATCAGTCTCGCCGGGACAGGGGGCAATGAGCAGTTCTTC. This codes for CAISLAGTGGNEQFF.